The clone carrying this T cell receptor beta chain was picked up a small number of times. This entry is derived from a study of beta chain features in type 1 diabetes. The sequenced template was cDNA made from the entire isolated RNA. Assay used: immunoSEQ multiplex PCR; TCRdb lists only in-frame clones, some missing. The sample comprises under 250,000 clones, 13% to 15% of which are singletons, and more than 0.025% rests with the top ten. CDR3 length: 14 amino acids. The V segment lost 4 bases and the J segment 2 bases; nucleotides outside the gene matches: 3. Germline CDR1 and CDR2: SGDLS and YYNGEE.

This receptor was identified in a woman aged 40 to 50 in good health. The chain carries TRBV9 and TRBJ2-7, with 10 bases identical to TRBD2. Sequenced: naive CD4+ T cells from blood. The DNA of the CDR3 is TGTGCCAGCAGCACCGGACTAGCGGCCTACGAGCAGTACTTC. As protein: CASSTGLAAYEQYF.